A single sample gave rise to the 26 T cell receptor beta chains below, sequenced in a study of CD8 T cells in ankylosing spondylitis. TCRdb re-derived calls from the 5' RACE reads in MiXCR, one entry per CDR3 protein. Counted here are roughly 230,000 distinct CDR3 sequences, over 15% occurring once; the ten biggest clones make up around 33%. Sequencing used blood, either unsorted or a sorted T cell fraction (not recorded which). The receptors shown here come from a male donor with ankylosing spondylitis or in good health (not recorded which).

The V call is TRBV29-1, the J call TRBJ2-7; the match to TRBD2 covers 13 bases. Germline V gives CDR1 SQVTM, CDR2 ANQGSEA. This CDR3 is 12 amino acids long. J gave up 6 bases and V 6 bases, and 2 bases lay outside the gene matches. The CDR3 DNA reads TGCAGCGTGCGACTAGCGGGAGGCGAGCAGTACTTC. Translated, it gives CSVRLAGGEQYF.

In DNA, the CDR3 is TGTGCCAGCAGTCCCCTCCCGGGACAGGGAATCACAGATACGCAGTATTTT. Amino acid sequence: CASSPLPGQGITDTQYF. This sequence joins TRBV27 and TRBJ2-3; 9 bases are shared with TRBD1. J lost 2 bases, V lost 5 bases, and 11 bases had no gene match. The length of the CDR3 is 17 residues. Germline lookup yields CDR1 MNHEY and CDR2 SMNVEV (reference sequence).

This clonotype was seen more than once but under ten times. The V gene is TRBV19, the J gene TRBJ2-1, with TRBD2 matching 11 bases. CDR1 and CDR2 (germline): LNHDA, SQIVND (reference sequence). This CDR3 region has 17 residues. J lost 3 bases, V lost 3 bases, and 7 bases had no gene match. The CDR3 DNA is TGTGCCAGTAGTATGGATAGCGGGAGGGCCAGCTACAATGAGCAGTTCTTC. This gives the protein CASSMDSGRASYNEQFF.

The gene calls are TRBV12-3 or TRBV12-4 and TRBJ2-7; D unclear. This CDR3 is built from 12 residues. Trimming took 6 bases from V and 2 from J, leaving 8 bases between them. CDR3: CASSRGTYEQYF. CDR3 sequence (DNA): TGTGCCAGCAGCCGTGGGACCTACGAGCAGTACTTC.

This clonotype was picked up many times. The chain joins TRBV7-9 to TRBJ2-3; D uncertain. Germline values: CDR1 SEHNR, CDR2 FQNEAQ (reference sequence). V was pared by 2 bases and J by 6 bases, with 9 bases between. The CDR3 is 13 amino acids. The CDR3 DNA follows: TGTGCCAGCAGCTTAAAGTTGCGGGATACGCAGTATTTT. As protein: CASSLKLRDTQYF.

There are a few counts of this clonotype. This sequence joins TRBV4-3 and TRBJ2-1; D is unresolved. The CDR3 totals 19 residues. CDR1 LGHNA and CDR2 YSLEER come from the germline V gene. V shed 1 base and J shed 0 bases, with 19 bases lying between them. The CDR3 nucleotides read TGCGCCAGCAGCCAAGCCCCCTCCTGGCCGAGTTACTCCTACAATGAGCAGTTCTTC. Translating gives CASSQAPSWPSYSYNEQFF.

V gene TRBV20-1 combines with J gene TRBJ2-7; D is uncertain. The CDR3 loop spans 14 amino acids. Germline-derived CDR1 and CDR2 are DFQATT and SNEGSKA (reference sequence). Trimming cost V 3 bases and J 3 bases, with 15 bases left between them. The chain's CDR3 is CSASDFRQSYEQYF. The CDR3 nucleotides are TGCAGTGCTAGCGATTTTAGGCAGAGCTACGAGCAGTACTTC.

This clonotype appeared a few times. The V gene is TRBV4-2, the J gene TRBJ2-1; D remains unclear. CDR1 is LGHNA, CDR2 YNFKEQ, per germline. CDR3 size: 19 residues. V was cut by 8 bases and J by 0 bases, with 26 bases left in between. This chain's CDR3 is CASSTRLGWRTGSYNEQFF. The CDR3 DNA sequence: TGTGCCAGCTCGACCAGGCTTGGTTGGCGGACCGGCTCCTACAATGAGCAGTTCTTC.

The chain couples TRBV13 to TRBJ2-5, with 11 bases matching TRBD2. The CDR3 totals 19 residues. Trimming at V came to 5 bases and at J to 5 bases, leaving 19 bases not matched to a gene. Germline V gene data show CDR1 as PRHDT and CDR2 as FYEKMQ (reference sequence). Written as DNA, the CDR3 is TGTGCCAGCAGCCCCGGGGAGACTAGCGGGACTATGACAGCGGAGACCCAGTACTTC. The encoded protein is CASSPGETSGTMTAETQYF.

The V call is TRBV12-3 or TRBV12-4, the J call TRBJ1-2; 12 bases are shared with TRBD1. This CDR3 spans 18 amino acids. Germline trimming cut 4 bases from V and 7 bases from J; bases unmatched to any gene: 16. The CDR3, as DNA: TGTGCCAGCAGTTGGGCCTTCTTGGGGACAGGGGGCGCCGGTGGCTACACCTTC. This gives the protein CASSWAFLGTGGAGGYTF.

This clonotype was recorded at least ten times. V and J are TRBV12-3 or TRBV12-4 and TRBJ2-3; weak D call: TRBD2 (6 bases). V lost 7 bases to trimming and J lost 5 bases, with 25 bases between them. The CDR3 has 17 residues. CDR3 nucleotide sequence: TGTGCCAGCAAATCCCAAGGCCGGGCGGGGCTGCGAGATACGCAGTATTTT. This translates into CASKSQGRAGLRDTQYF.

This chain connects TRBV5-1 to TRBJ1-4, with D possibly being TRBD1 (5 bases). CDR1 is SGHRS, CDR2 YFSETQ, per germline. With 1 base removed from V and 4 bases from J, the gap between germline ends came to 17 bases. This CDR3 has 17 residues. CDR3 amino acids: CASSLLVRDRDNEKLFF. CDR3 bases: TGCGCCAGCAGCTTGCTGGTTCGGGACCGAGATAATGAAAAACTGTTTTTT.

This clonotype appeared once. The chain recombines TRBV10-3 with TRBJ2-7; 11 bases align to TRBD1. Trimming cost V 10 bases and J 4 bases; bases outside gene matches: 6. This CDR3 region has 13 residues. Germline loops: CDR1 ENHRY, CDR2 SYGVKD. The CDR3 nucleotides are TGTGCCAGCGGGGACAGGGGGTATTACGAGCAGTACTTC. It specifies CASGDRGYYEQYF.

This clonotype was seen many times. The gene calls are TRBV4-2 and TRBJ2-1, with D perhaps TRBD1 or TRBD2 (6 bases each). Germline CDR1 LGHNA, CDR2 YNFKEQ. The CDR3 loop spans 17 amino acids. V lost 5 bases and J lost 3, with 20 bases in between. CDR3 sequence reads: CASSSLGGSGNYNEQFF. CDR3 sequence (DNA): TGTGCCAGCAGCTCTCTAGGGGGTAGCGGAAACTACAATGAGCAGTTCTTC.

The chain uses TRBV4-1 and TRBJ1-5; possibly TRBD1 for D (6 bases). CDR1 and CDR2 from the germline V gene are MGHRA and YSYEKL. The CDR3 runs to 17 residues. V lost 0 bases and J 0 bases, leaving 12 bases between the germline ends. Here the CDR3 reads CASSQDWTAYSNQPQHF. CDR3 sequence (DNA): TGCGCCAGCAGCCAAGATTGGACAGCCTATAGCAATCAGCCCCAGCATTTT.

This clonotype was detected many times. The chain joins TRBV7-2 to TRBJ2-7, with TRBD1 matching over 9 bases. Germline assignment: CDR1 SGHTA and CDR2 FQGNSA. The V gene end was trimmed by 6 bases and the J gene end by 5 bases; junction bases not matched to a gene: 8. CDR3 length equals 14 residues. The DNA of the CDR3 is TGTGCCAGCAGTCGGACAGGGGAGTCGGACGAGCAGTACTTC. Protein: CASSRTGESDEQYF. The full variable domain, with the rest looked up from reference TRBV7-2 and TRBJ2-7, is GAGVSQSPSNKVTEKGKDVELRCDPISGHTALYWYRQSLGQGLEFLIYFQGNSAPDKSGLPSDRFSAERTGGSVSTLTIQRTQQEDSAVYLCASSRTGESDEQYFGPGTRLTVT.

This clonotype appeared a few times. This sequence joins TRBV29-1 and TRBJ2-3, with 8 bases matching TRBD1. The germline CDR1 and CDR2 sequences are SQVTM and ANQGSEA. With 5 bases clipped from V and 3 bases from J, the junction kept 13 bases outside the gene matches. The CDR3 covers 16 residues. The CDR3 DNA follows: TGCAGCGTTCCCATTGGGTGGCAGGGGGCTACAGATACGCAGTATTTT. It specifies CSVPIGWQGATDTQYF.

Relative to its sample, this clonotype is medium-sized. The chain employs TRBV24-1 and TRBJ1-5; D remains ambiguous. The V and J ends lost 5 bases and 2 bases respectively, with 27 bases between them. Germline V gene lookup returns CDR1 KGHDR and CDR2 SFDVKD. This CDR3 region has 20 residues. CDR3 region: CATSVRTGGHSIGGNQPQHF. The CDR3 DNA reads as TGTGCCACCAGTGTTAGGACGGGCGGTCACAGTATTGGCGGCAATCAGCCCCAGCATTTT.

This clonotype was seen more than once but under ten times. In DNA form, the CDR3 reads TGCGCCAGCAGCCAAGGGCCAAGACTGTTTTTT. It is translated as CASSQGPRLFF. This chain connects TRBV4-1 to TRBJ1-4; D remains unclear. There are 11 residues in the CDR3. Trimming left V 1 base short and J 13 bases short, with 7 bases between. In germline, CDR1 is MGHRA, CDR2 YSYEKL.

In its sample, this clonotype was seen a few times. The J gene is TRBJ2-1, the V gene TRBV27; the match to TRBD1 covers 12 bases. There are 14 residues in the CDR3. CDR1 is MNHEY and CDR2 is SMNVEV in the germline V gene (reference sequence). V lost 4 bases, J lost 10 bases, and 5 bases stayed unmatched. CDR3 sequence: CASSYGTGGHEQFF. Written as DNA, the CDR3 is TGTGCCAGCAGTTACGGGACAGGGGGCCACGAGCAGTTCTTC.

This chain uses TRBV4-1 with TRBJ2-3, with D hard to call. The CDR3 covers 14 residues. The V gene lost 6 bases and the J gene lost 0 bases, with 10 bases spanning the gap. The germline V gene has CDR1 MGHRA and CDR2 YSYEKL. The CDR3 reads CASRPPLSTDTQYF. The CDR3 DNA reads TGCGCCAGCAGACCCCCCTTAAGCACAGATACGCAGTATTTT.

The sample holds many counts of this clonotype. Relative to the germline gene, one junction end is altered; a read error may explain this. CDR3 region: CASSPGGTEAFF. Here the CDR3 DNA reads TGCGCCAGCAGCCCCGGGGGGACTGAAGCTTTCTTT. The V and J genes are TRBV12-3 or TRBV12-4 and TRBJ1-1; maybe TRBD1 (5 bases). This CDR3 comprises 12 residues.

There are many counts of this clonotype. As DNA, the CDR3 is TGCAGTGCTAGATCGGAAACTACAGGGGATCTCGAGCAGTACTTC. It specifies CSARSETTGDLEQYF. The chain uses TRBV20-1 and TRBJ2-7; 7 nucleotides line up with TRBD1. The CDR3 covers 15 residues. Germline-derived CDR1 and CDR2 are DFQATT and SNEGSKA (reference sequence). Trimming removed 2 bases from V and 6 bases from J; junction bases left unmatched: 13.

V gene TRBV27 combines with J gene TRBJ2-2, with TRBD1 as a possible D gene (6 bases). The V end lost 4 bases, the J end lost 1 base, and 13 bases lay between the germline ends. Germline V gives CDR1 MNHEY, CDR2 SMNVEV (reference sequence). The CDR3 totals 16 residues. CDR3: CASSSRTALNTGELFF. The CDR3 DNA reads as TGTGCCAGCAGTTCTCGGACAGCGTTGAACACCGGGGAGCTGTTTTTT.

The V and J genes are TRBV25-1 and TRBJ2-7, with D perhaps matching TRBD2 (6 bases). CDR3 size: 15 residues. Trimming stripped 1 base from V and 1 base from J, with 11 bases between. Germline V CDR1 and CDR2: MGHDK, SYGVNS. The CDR3: CASSESRRGSYEQYF. The CDR3 region has the DNA TGTGCCAGCAGTGAATCCCGGAGGGGATCCTACGAGCAGTACTTC.

This clonotype showed up many times. V and J are TRBV20-1 and TRBJ2-5; TRBD2 matches 7 bases. J was trimmed by 1 base and V by 1 base; bases with no gene match: 6. Per germline, CDR1 DFQATT and CDR2 SNEGSKA (reference sequence). The CDR3 runs to 15 residues. CDR3 sequence reads: CSARANLAAQETQYF. As DNA, the CDR3 is TGCAGTGCTAGAGCCAACCTAGCGGCCCAAGAGACCCAGTACTTC.